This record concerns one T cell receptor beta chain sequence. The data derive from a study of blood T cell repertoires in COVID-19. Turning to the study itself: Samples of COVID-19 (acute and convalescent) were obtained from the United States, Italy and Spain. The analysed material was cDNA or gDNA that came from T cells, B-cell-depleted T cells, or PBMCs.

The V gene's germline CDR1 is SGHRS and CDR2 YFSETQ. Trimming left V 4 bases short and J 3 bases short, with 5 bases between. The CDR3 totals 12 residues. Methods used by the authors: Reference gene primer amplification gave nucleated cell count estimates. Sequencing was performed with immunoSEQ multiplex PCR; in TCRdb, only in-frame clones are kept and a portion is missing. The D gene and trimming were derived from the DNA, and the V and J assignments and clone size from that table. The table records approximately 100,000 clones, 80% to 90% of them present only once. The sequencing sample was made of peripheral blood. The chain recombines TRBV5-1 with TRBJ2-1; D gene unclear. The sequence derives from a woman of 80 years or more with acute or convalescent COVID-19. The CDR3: CASSGSYNEQFF. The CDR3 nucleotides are TGCGCCAGCAGCGGCAGCTACAATGAGCAGTTCTTC. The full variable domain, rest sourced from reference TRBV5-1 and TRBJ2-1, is KAGVTQTPRYLIKTRGQQVTLSCSPISGHRSVSWYQQTPGQGLQFLFEYFSETQRNKGNFPGRFSGRQFSNSRSEMNVSTLELGDSALYLCASSGSYNEQFFGPGTRLTVL.